The 23 T cell receptor beta chains in this list originate from one sample, sequenced in a study of blood T cell repertoires in COVID-19. The assay was immunoSEQ multiplex PCR, and TCRdb's table has in-frame clones only and misses some. The data contain 200,000 to 300,000 clones, 70% to 90% of them singletons. Material: peripheral blood. These receptor sequences come from a man aged 25 to 40 with active or convalescent COVID-19.

This clone has just a few counts. The chain combines TRBV6-5 with TRBJ2-7; D remains unclear. Trimming took 0 bases from V and 1 from J, leaving 13 bases between them. Germline-derived CDR1 and CDR2 are MNHEY and SVGAGI. The CDR3 is made up of 16 amino acids. The CDR3 sequence is CASSYSGPFDSYEQYF. For the CDR3, the DNA is TGTGCCAGCAGTTACTCGGGCCCCTTTGATTCCTACGAGCAGTACTTC.

The CDR3: CASGPTTYQDSNQPQHF. DNA for the CDR3: TGTGCTAGTGGACCTACCACGTATCAGGATAGCAATCAGCCCCAGCATTTT. The chain uses TRBV12-5 and TRBJ1-5, with D unresolved. The CDR3 has 17 amino acids. V was clipped by 6 bases and J by 0 bases, with 18 bases between them. In germline, CDR1 is LGHNT, CDR2 FRNRAP. Full variable domain (remainder filled in from reference TRBV12-5 and TRBJ1-5): DARVTQTPRHKVTEMGQEVTMRCQPILGHNTVFWYRQTMMQGLELLAYFRNRAPLDDSGMPKDRFSAEMPDATLATLKIQPSEPRDSAVYFCASGPTTYQDSNQPQHFGDGTRLSIL.

The chain links TRBV6-6 to TRBJ2-7; possibly TRBD2 for D (6 bases). This CDR3 spans 15 amino acids. Germline V gene lookup returns CDR1 MNHNY and CDR2 SVGAGI (reference sequence). V gave up 6 bases and J gave up 3 bases, with 18 bases separating them. The CDR3 sequence: CASRPTGLSNYEQYF. As DNA, the CDR3 is TGTGCCAGCAGGCCGACGGGACTTTCAAACTACGAGCAGTACTTC.

This clone was recorded a few times. The chain carries TRBV19 and TRBJ2-7; a weak D match, TRBD1 (6 bases). Germline V gives CDR1 LNHDA, CDR2 SQIVND (reference sequence). V was clipped by 8 bases and J by 5 bases, with 13 bases between them. The length of the CDR3 is 12 residues. This CDR3 reads CASRRDTDEQYF. CDR3 sequence (DNA): TGTGCCAGTCGACGGGACACGGACGAGCAGTACTTC. Variable domain in full (rest from reference TRBV19 and TRBJ2-7): DGGITQSPKYLFRKEGQNVTLSCEQNLNHDAMYWYRQDPGQGLRLIYYSQIVNDFQKGDIAEGYSVSREKKESFPLTVTSAQKNPTAFYLCASRRDTDEQYFGPGTRLTVT.

The rearrangement uses TRBV3-1 (or the pseudogene TRBV3-2) and TRBJ1-2; D is unclear. Trimming removed 1 base from V and 8 bases from J, with 20 bases in between. From germline, CDR1 is LGHDT and CDR2 YNNKEL (reference sequence). The CDR3 is made up of 16 amino acids. The CDR3, as DNA: TGTGCCAGCAGCCAAGCCTCGGAAAAACGGGTTTGGGGCTACACCTTC. Translation gives CASSQASEKRVWGYTF.

The rearrangement uses TRBV5-8 and TRBJ2-6; D remains ambiguous. V was trimmed by 7 bases and J by 4 bases, leaving 15 bases between them. The CDR3 contains 15 residues. The germline CDR1 and CDR2 sequences are SGHTS and YDEGEE. CDR3 residues: CASQPEVAGANVLTF. In DNA form, the CDR3 reads TGTGCCAGCCAACCCGAGGTAGCCGGGGCCAACGTCCTGACTTTC.

V and J are TRBV19 and TRBJ2-5; 8 positions agree with TRBD1. The CDR3 extends over 14 amino acids. The germline gives CDR1 LNHDA, CDR2 SQIVND (reference sequence). The V and J ends lost 7 bases and 2 bases, in that order; junction bases with no gene match: 6. The CDR3 loop is CASTNRGDQETQYF. The CDR3 region has the DNA TGTGCCAGTACAAACAGGGGGGATCAAGAGACCCAGTACTTC.

The chain is built from TRBV7-3 and TRBJ2-2; 7 positions agree with TRBD1. Germline-derived CDR1 and CDR2 are SGHTA and FQGTGA. The V and J ends lost 2 bases and 4 bases, in that order; junction bases with no gene match: 16. The CDR3 spans 19 residues. This chain's CDR3 is CASSLLPGGTGDPTGELFF. In DNA form, the CDR3 reads TGTGCCAGCAGCTTACTTCCTGGAGGAACAGGGGATCCCACCGGGGAGCTGTTTTTT.

The J gene is TRBJ1-3, the V gene TRBV30; D is possibly TRBD1 (6 bases). CDR3 length: 16 residues. The germline V gene encodes CDR1 GTSNPN and CDR2 SVGIG (reference sequence). Between the trimmed V and J ends, which lost 1 base and 4 bases, there was a span of 17 bases. As DNA, the CDR3 is TGTGCCTGGAGTGCACCGGGGACACGGAGAGGAAACACCATATATTTT. Translated: CAWSAPGTRRGNTIYF.

V usage is TRBV7-8 and J usage is TRBJ1-5; TRBD1 matches 8 bases. The length of the CDR3 is 15 residues. Germline CDR1 reads SGHVS; CDR2 reads FQNEAQ. V lost 5 bases to trimming and J lost 0 bases; unmatched junction nucleotides: 3. In DNA form, the CDR3 reads TGTGCCAGCAGCCCAGGGACAGGTAGCAATCAGCCCCAGCATTTT. It is translated as CASSPGTGSNQPQHF.

The chain links TRBV5-4 to TRBJ2-1, with 7 positions matching TRBD1. There are 15 residues in the CDR3. The ends lost 6 bases at V and 0 bases at J; junction bases unmatched: 6. Germline lookup yields CDR1 SGHNT and CDR2 YYREEE (reference sequence). CDR3 region: CASTHQGVSYNEQFF. The CDR3, as DNA: TGTGCCAGCACACACCAGGGGGTCTCCTACAATGAGCAGTTCTTC. The full variable domain, with the rest looked up from reference TRBV5-4 and TRBJ2-1, is ETGVTQSPTHLIKTRGQQVTLRCSSQSGHNTVSWYQQALGQGPQFIFQYYREEENGRGNFPPRFSGLQFPNYSSELNVNALELDDSALYLCASTHQGVSYNEQFFGPGTRLTVL.

The V call is TRBV3-1 (or the pseudogene TRBV3-2), the J call TRBJ2-7, with 9 positions matching TRBD2. V trimming: 6 bases; J trimming: 2 bases; junction bases outside the gene matches: 8. The CDR3 totals 15 residues. CDR1 is LGHDT and CDR2 is YNNKEL in the germline V gene (reference sequence). The DNA for the CDR3 is TGTGCCAGCAGTCAGCTAGCGGGGTCAACCTACGAGCAGTACTTC. It encodes CASSQLAGSTYEQYF.

This chain uses TRBV5-5 with TRBJ1-1; TRBD1 might be the D (5 bases). The CDR3 has 16 residues. V gave up 4 bases and J gave up 0 bases, with 16 bases separating them. From germline, CDR1 is SGHKS and CDR2 YYEKEE (reference sequence). The CDR3 protein is CASSPQSGHLNTEAFF. DNA of the CDR3: TGTGCCAGCAGCCCCCAATCTGGACACCTGAACACTGAAGCTTTCTTT.

This clone came up once. The V and J genes are TRBV14 and TRBJ2-5, with 8 bases fitting TRBD2. Germline V gene sequence: CDR1 SGHDN, CDR2 FVKESK. Trimming cost V 4 bases and J 4 bases; bases outside gene matches: 5. The CDR3 length is 14 residues. This CDR3 reads CASSPGGAGETQYF. CDR3 in DNA: TGTGCCAGCAGCCCCGGGGGGGCGGGAGAGACCCAGTACTTC. The variable domain in full, completed from reference TRBV14 and TRBJ2-5, reads EAGVTQFPSHSVIEKGQTVTLRCDPISGHDNLYWYRRVMGKEIKFLLHFVKESKQDESGMPNNRFLAERTGGTYSTLKVQPAELEDSGVYFCASSPGGAGETQYFGPGTRLLVL.

This rearrangement joins TRBV11-2 to TRBJ1-1, with D possibly TRBD1 on 6 matching bases. Germline CDR1 reads SGHAT; CDR2 reads FQNNGV. CDR3 size: 15 residues. The germline V and J ends were trimmed by 5 bases and 7 bases, with 20 bases remaining between them. The CDR3 region is CASSPSGLGAGEAFF. In DNA, the CDR3 is TGTGCCAGCAGCCCCTCAGGGTTGGGGGCAGGTGAAGCTTTCTTT.

This sequence joins TRBV9 and TRBJ2-2; D gene ambiguous. CDR3 length: 16 residues. Per the germline V gene, CDR1 is SGDLS and CDR2 is YYNGEE. The V and J ends lost 3 bases and 0 bases respectively, with 12 bases between them. The CDR3, as DNA: TGTGCCAGCAGCGCGAAAGAGTCTCCGAACACCGGGGAGCTGTTTTTT. This translates into CASSAKESPNTGELFF.

Only a few counts were recorded for this clone. The CDR3 DNA sequence: TGTGCCAGTAAGCCGGGACAGGGTAGCAATCAGCCCCAGCATTTT. Amino acids: CASKPGQGSNQPQHF. The rearrangement joins TRBV19 to TRBJ1-5, with TRBD1 identical over 9 bases. J gave up 0 bases and V 7 bases, and 4 bases lay outside the gene matches. Germline lookup yields CDR1 LNHDA and CDR2 SQIVND (reference sequence). The CDR3 is 15 amino acids.

The chain combines TRBV7-9 with TRBJ1-2, with D possibly matching TRBD1 (5 bases). V was cut by 3 bases and J by 0 bases, with 11 bases left in between. CDR3 length equals 15 residues. Per the germline V gene, CDR1 is SEHNR and CDR2 is FQNEAQ (reference sequence). The CDR3, as DNA: TGTGCCAGCAGCTTTTCAACAGGTGCTAACTATGGCTACACCTTC. Protein product: CASSFSTGANYGYTF. The full variable domain, rest sourced from reference TRBV7-9 and TRBJ1-2, is DTGVSQNPRHKITKRGQNVTFRCDPISEHNRLYWYRQTLGQGPEFLTYFQNEAQLEKSRLLSDRFSAERPKGSFSTLEIQRTEQGDSAMYLCASSFSTGANYGYTFGSGTRLTVV.

This chain connects TRBV6-5 to TRBJ2-1; possibly TRBD1 for D (6 bases). Germline-derived CDR1 and CDR2 are MNHEY and SVGAGI. The CDR3 has 13 amino acids. V lost 5 bases and J lost 4, with 9 bases in between. DNA for the CDR3: TGTGCCAGCAGTACAGGGAGATACAATGAGCAGTTCTTC. Translated, it gives CASSTGRYNEQFF.

The chain joins TRBV11-2 to TRBJ2-2; TRBD2 is a possible D gene (6 bases). V lost 0 bases, J lost 4 bases, and 12 bases lay in between. Germline CDR1 reads SGHAT; CDR2 reads FQNNGV. The CDR3 is made up of 16 amino acids. The CDR3 DNA sequence: TGTGCCAGCAGCTTAGAAATAGCGGTGGGCACCGGGGAGCTGTTTTTT. This translates into CASSLEIAVGTGELFF.

This clone was seen repeatedly, ten times or more. The gene calls are TRBV12-3 or TRBV12-4 and TRBJ2-7; D unclear. V was clipped by 5 bases and J by 2 bases, with 7 bases between them. The CDR3 length is 12 residues. The CDR3, as DNA: TGTGCCAGCAGTCGACACCCCTACGAGCAGTACTTC. Translated: CASSRHPYEQYF.

The chain recombines TRBV11-2 with TRBJ2-7; 7 bases fit TRBD1. V gave up 5 bases and J gave up 5 bases; unmatched junction bases: 12. This CDR3 is 15 amino acids long. Germline CDR1 reads SGHAT; CDR2 reads FQNNGV. DNA of the CDR3: TGTGCCAGCAGCAATTACAGGGGTTTTCGCGACGAGCAGTACTTC. It yields the protein CASSNYRGFRDEQYF. Drawing the rest from reference TRBV11-2 and TRBJ2-7, the complete variable domain is EAGVAQSPRYKIIEKRQSVAFWCNPISGHATLYWYQQILGQGPKLLIQFQNNGVVDDSQLPKDRFSAERLKGVDSTLKIQPAKLEDSAVYLCASSNYRGFRDEQYFGPGTRLTVT.

The rearrangement uses TRBV2 and TRBJ2-3, with 8 bases identical to TRBD2. Unmatched junction bases numbered 16, after V lost 6 bases and J lost 2 bases. The V gene's germline CDR1 is SNHLY and CDR2 FYNNEI. The CDR3 runs 18 residues. The CDR3 nucleotides are TGTGCCAGCAGCCAGGCCCTCCCGGGGGGGTTTGTCACAGATACGCAGTATTTT. Protein sequence: CASSQALPGGFVTDTQYF.